The 29 T cell receptor beta chains below were found in one sample sequenced in a study of vaccination effects on CD4 cells after COVID-19. These TCRs' antigens remain unknown. TCRdb's copy holds only in-frame clones and misses some; the assay was immunoSEQ multiplex PCR. The sample includes almost 70,000 clones, around two thirds of them seen just once. Viral peptide pools were used in the ViraFEST assay to expand antigen-specific CD4+ T cells, and sequencing came afterward. Following culture for 9 to 11 days, CD4+ T cells were isolated. Participants completed two doses of the BNT162b2 or mRNA-1273 vaccine. The sample in question was CD4+ T cells from PBMCs cultured with HCoV-229E spike peptides, obtained after COVID-19 vaccination. These receptors all stem from a human donor who received a COVID-19 vaccine.

This clone has only one observation. The chain recombines TRBV3-1 (or the pseudogene TRBV3-2) with TRBJ2-1, with TRBD2 matching over 14 bases. V lost 0 bases and J lost 7; bases outside the gene matches: 8. CDR1 is LGHDT and CDR2 is YNNKEL in the germline V gene (reference sequence). The CDR3 loop spans 18 amino acids. The CDR3 nucleotides read TGTGCCAGCAGCCAAGAGTATCGGACTAGCGGGGGGAGGAATGAGCAGTTCTTC. Translating gives CASSQEYRTSGGRNEQFF.

A few counts support this clone. The chain links TRBV10-1 to TRBJ2-2; no reliable D call. CDR1 WNHNN and CDR2 SYGVQD come from the germline V gene (reference sequence). This CDR3 is 13 amino acids long. The V end was cut by 7 bases, the J end by 6 bases, with 12 bases between. The CDR3, as DNA: TGCGCCAGCACCGAGTCTTGGTCCGGGGAGCTGTTTTTT. It specifies CASTESWSGELFF.

This chain uses TRBV6-2 or TRBV6-3 with TRBJ2-5; the match to TRBD2 covers 12 bases. The germline gives CDR1 MNHEY, CDR2 SVGEGT. Losses at the gene ends were 0 bases for V and 2 bases for J; bases not matched to a gene: 7. CDR3 length equals 18 residues. The CDR3 loop reads CASSYSKLAGGWQETQYF. The CDR3 region has the DNA TGTGCCAGCAGTTACTCGAAACTAGCGGGGGGATGGCAAGAGACCCAGTACTTC.

The chain joins TRBV5-1 to TRBJ1-5, with a tentative D call TRBD1 (6 bases). Germline CDR1 SGHRS, CDR2 YFSETQ. V was pared by 7 bases and J by 6 bases, with 17 bases between. This CDR3 is built from 14 residues. CDR3 nucleotide sequence: TGCGCCAGCTCCCCGCAGGGGTACGGTCAGCCCCAGCATTTT. Amino acids: CASSPQGYGQPQHF.

This clone occurred a few times. This chain links TRBV7-2 with TRBJ2-6, with D uncertain. Trimming cost V 5 bases and J 8 bases, with 10 bases left between them. The germline V gene encodes CDR1 SGHTA and CDR2 FQGNSA. This CDR3 has 13 amino acids. The CDR3 sequence: CASSNGLTNVLTF. The CDR3, as DNA: TGTGCCAGCAGCAACGGCCTTACCAACGTCCTGACTTTC.

This rearrangement joins TRBV5-6 to TRBJ2-5, with a tentative D call TRBD2 (5 bases). Trimming left V 0 bases short and J 5 bases short, with 5 bases between. Germline lookup yields CDR1 SGHDT and CDR2 YYEEEE. This CDR3 region has 12 residues. CDR3 residues: CASSLGRETQYF. Written as DNA, the CDR3 is TGTGCCAGCAGCTTGGGGAGGGAGACCCAGTACTTC.

The rearrangement uses TRBV28 and TRBJ2-4, with no clear D. The CDR3 sequence is 14 residues long. Trimming removed 7 bases at V and 0 bases at J, with 10 bases between. Germline V gene data show CDR1 as MDHEN and CDR2 as SYDVKM. CDR3 DNA sequence: TGTGCCAGCACCCAGGTTCTAGCCAAAAACATTCAGTACTTC. This gives the protein CASTQVLAKNIQYF.

V gene TRBV6-5 combines with J gene TRBJ2-5; possibly TRBD2 for D (6 bases). The CDR3 consists of 13 residues. V gave up 7 bases and J gave up 4 bases, with 13 bases separating them. Germline CDR1 is MNHEY and CDR2 is SVGAGI. The CDR3 reads CASKFQGGETQYF. The CDR3 DNA sequence: TGTGCCAGCAAGTTCCAGGGAGGAGAGACCCAGTACTTC.

This clone appeared a few times. The chain employs TRBV6-6 and TRBJ1-5, with 8 positions matching TRBD1. After removal of 6 bases from V and 1 base from J, the junction contained 5 bases not matched to a gene. The CDR3 length is 15 residues. Germline V gene lookup returns CDR1 MNHNY and CDR2 SVGAGI (reference sequence). CDR3 region: CASRNRQGSNQPQHF. CDR3 sequence (DNA): TGTGCCAGCAGAAATAGACAGGGGAGCAATCAGCCCCAGCATTTT.

The chain recombines TRBV5-5 with TRBJ1-5; D not certain. The V gene's germline CDR1 is SGHKS and CDR2 YYEKEE (reference sequence). The CDR3 totals 13 residues. V was clipped by 7 bases and J by 7 bases, with 15 bases between them. The CDR3 DNA sequence: TGTGCCAGCTCGTTAGATGGAGACCAGCCCCAGCATTTT. It yields the protein CASSLDGDQPQHF.

This clone occurred a few times. The chain employs TRBV11-1 and TRBJ1-1; D not certain. Trimming pared 3 bases from V and 11 bases from J, leaving 16 bases between. The CDR3 has 13 amino acids. Germline values: CDR1 SGHAT, CDR2 FQDESV (reference sequence). The CDR3 protein is CASSFNSGVEAFF. DNA of the CDR3: TGTGCCAGCAGCTTTAATAGTGGAGTTGAGGCTTTCTTT.

Here the CDR3 DNA reads TGTGCCAGCTCACCATCCCTAGCAGATACGCAGTATTTT. Protein product: CASSPSLADTQYF. The chain uses TRBV18 and TRBJ2-3; D gene unclear. Germline loops: CDR1 KGHSH, CDR2 LQKENI. The CDR3 sequence is 13 residues long. V gave up 2 bases and J gave up 4 bases, with 7 bases separating them.

This clone was seen a few times. The chain has TRBV25-1 and TRBJ1-3; TRBD1 matches 7 bases. Germline assignment: CDR1 MGHDK and CDR2 SYGVNS. The CDR3 is made up of 18 amino acids. V shed 5 bases, J shed 0 bases, and the junction held 13 bases outside the gene matches. CDR3 DNA: TGTGCCAGCAGTCACCCTCGGGACAGCGTTTTCTCTGGAAACACCATATATTTT. Protein sequence: CASSHPRDSVFSGNTIYF.

Only a few counts were recorded for this clone. V gene TRBV7-9 combines with J gene TRBJ1-3; D call uncertain. V was pared by 4 bases and J by 2 bases, with 12 bases between. The CDR3 is 15 amino acids. Looked up from germline, CDR1 is SEHNR and CDR2 is FQNEAQ (reference sequence). CDR3 in DNA: TGTGCCAGCAGCTCCTTAGCGGAGGCTGGAAACACCATATATTTT. This sequence encodes CASSSLAEAGNTIYF.

The chain uses TRBV5-1 and TRBJ2-3; 11 bases agree with TRBD2. The junction had 4 bases not matched to a gene; V was cut back by 0 bases and J by 4 bases. The CDR3 length is 16 residues. Germline V gene sequence: CDR1 SGHRS, CDR2 YFSETQ. CDR3 residues: CASSLALAGVSDTQYF. The CDR3 bases are TGCGCCAGCAGCTTGGCACTAGCGGGGGTGTCAGATACGCAGTATTTT.

This clone was recorded only once. The chain uses TRBV5-4 and TRBJ1-2, with a tentative D call TRBD1 (6 bases). Germline lookup yields CDR1 SGHNT and CDR2 YYREEE (reference sequence). Trimming pared 4 bases from V and 4 bases from J, leaving 11 bases between. The CDR3 is 13 residues long. For the CDR3, the DNA is TGTGCCAGCAGCCTGACGGACAGCTATGGCTACACCTTC. Translated, it gives CASSLTDSYGYTF.

This clone was seen only a few times. This chain connects TRBV6-5 to TRBJ1-1, with TRBD1 matching over 8 bases. Germline lookup yields CDR1 MNHEY and CDR2 SVGAGI. The CDR3 loop spans 14 amino acids. V dropped 6 bases and J dropped 2; count of bases not matched to a gene: 5. The CDR3 region has the DNA TGTGCCAGCAGGACAGGGGCTTTAAACACTGAAGCTTTCTTT. Translation: CASRTGALNTEAFF.

This clone was seen a single time. This chain connects TRBV18 to TRBJ2-7; D is ambiguous. In germline, CDR1 is KGHSH, CDR2 LQKENI. The V end was cut by 2 bases, the J end by 3 bases, with 8 bases between. This CDR3 is built from 13 residues. Written as DNA, the CDR3 is TGTGCCAGCTCACCAGGGCCTAACTACGAGCAGTACGTC. It yields the protein CASSPGPNYEQYV.

The rearrangement links TRBV24-1 to TRBJ2-1; 7 bases are shared with TRBD2. The CDR3 spans 14 residues. The germline V gene has CDR1 KGHDR and CDR2 SFDVKD. Trimming took 9 bases from V and 0 from J; bases not matched to a gene: 4. In nucleotides, the CDR3 is TGTGCCACCCAGCGGGAAAGCTCCTACAATGAGCAGTTCTTC. It translates to CATQRESSYNEQFF.

The rearrangement uses TRBV6-1 and TRBJ2-1; D call uncertain. The CDR3 is made up of 16 amino acids. Germline loops: CDR1 MNHNS, CDR2 SASEGT. V gave up 2 bases and J gave up 0 bases, with 11 bases separating them. CDR3 loop: CASSENAANSYNEQFF. The CDR3 DNA reads TGTGCCAGCAGTGAAAACGCGGCCAACTCCTACAATGAGCAGTTCTTC.

The chain has TRBV7-6 and TRBJ2-3; the D gene could be TRBD1 or TRBD2 (6 bases each). CDR1 is SGHVS, CDR2 FNYEAQ, per germline. CDR3 length: 15 residues. V was trimmed by 3 bases and J by 2 bases, leaving 12 bases between them. The CDR3, as DNA: TGTGCCAGCAGCTTGGGTCGGGGGCCCACAGATACGCAGTATTTT. It encodes CASSLGRGPTDTQYF.

This clone has only one observation. This rearrangement joins TRBV6-6 to TRBJ1-2, with no clear D. The CDR3 spans 14 residues. Trimming removed 6 bases from V and 1 base from J, with 12 bases in between. Germline CDR1 is MNHNY and CDR2 is SVGAGI (reference sequence). The CDR3 spells CASRRTTLNYGYTF. The CDR3, as DNA: TGTGCCAGCAGAAGAACGACACTTAACTATGGCTACACCTTC.

V is TRBV14 and J is TRBJ1-6; TRBD1 matches at 8 bases. This CDR3 contains 15 residues. Germline loops: CDR1 SGHDN, CDR2 FVKESK. V lost 4 bases and J lost 9; bases outside the gene matches: 8. In DNA, the CDR3 is TGTGCCAGCAGCCTGAACAGGGGGTTATCTTCACCCCTCCACTTT. Amino acid sequence: CASSLNRGLSSPLHF.

The chain recombines TRBV10-2 with TRBJ2-7; 7 bases match TRBD1. The germline gives CDR1 WSHSY, CDR2 SAAADI. The CDR3 sequence is 17 residues long. The trim removed 7 bases at V and 0 bases at J, leaving 15 bases unmatched. The CDR3 sequence: CASKDRRLTFFSYEQYV. The DNA of the CDR3 is TGCGCCAGCAAGGACAGGCGTCTTACCTTTTTCTCCTACGAGCAGTACGTC.

The chain couples TRBV9 to TRBJ2-1; D is ambiguous. This CDR3 comprises 12 residues. The germline CDR1 and CDR2 sequences are SGDLS and YYNGEE. V was cut by 2 bases and J by 4 bases, with 4 bases left in between. In nucleotides, the CDR3 is TGTGCCAGCAGCGTTCAGTACAATGAGCAGTTCTTC. As protein: CASSVQYNEQFF. The full variable domain, rest sourced from reference TRBV9 and TRBJ2-1, is DSGVTQTPKHLITATGQRVTLRCSPRSGDLSVYWYQQSLDQGLQFLIQYYNGEERAKGNILERFSAQQFPDLHSELNLSSLELGDSALYFCASSVQYNEQFFGPGTRLTVL.

The chain joins TRBV5-5 to TRBJ1-4; 10 bases map to TRBD1. Looked up from germline, CDR1 is SGHKS and CDR2 is YYEKEE (reference sequence). This CDR3 spans 15 amino acids. The J segment lost 7 bases and the V segment lost 5 bases, leaving 8 bases of the junction unmatched. The CDR3 region is CASSLIDRGLEKLFF. The CDR3 DNA reads TGTGCCAGCAGTTTAATCGACAGGGGGCTTGAAAAACTGTTTTTT. Drawing the rest from reference TRBV5-5 and TRBJ1-4, the complete variable domain is DAGVTQSPTHLIKTRGQQVTLRCSPISGHKSVSWYQQVLGQGPQFIFQYYEKEERGRGNFPDRFSARQFPNYSSELNVNALLLGDSALYLCASSLIDRGLEKLFFGSGTQLSVL.

The V gene is TRBV3-1 (or the pseudogene TRBV3-2), the J gene TRBJ1-5, with unresolved D. The V gene's germline CDR1 is LGHDT and CDR2 YNNKEL (reference sequence). Trimming pared 0 bases from V and 3 bases from J, leaving 21 bases between. This CDR3 has 19 amino acids. Here the CDR3 reads CASSQDRKEIDSNNQPQHF. The CDR3 DNA reads as TGTGCCAGCAGCCAAGATCGGAAGGAGATAGATAGTAACAATCAGCCCCAGCATTTT.

This clone rates as large. The rearrangement links TRBV20-1 to TRBJ1-3; 9 bases are shared with TRBD1. V shed 3 bases and J 2 bases; nucleotides not matched to a gene: 2. CDR1 is DFQATT and CDR2 is SNEGSKA in the germline V gene (reference sequence). The CDR3 has 14 residues. The CDR3: CSASGTGTGNTIYF. The CDR3 DNA sequence: TGCAGTGCTAGTGGGACAGGGACTGGAAACACCATATATTTT.

The chain is built from TRBV5-6 and TRBJ2-2; the match to TRBD1 covers 7 bases. CDR1 is SGHDT, CDR2 YYEEEE, per germline. This CDR3 comprises 16 residues. V dropped 0 bases and J dropped 0; count of bases not matched to a gene: 2. CDR3: CASSLVTGANTGELFF. CDR3 DNA sequence: TGTGCCAGCAGCTTGGTAACAGGGGCGAACACCGGGGAGCTGTTTTTT.